Listed below are T cell receptor beta chains from one sample, sequenced in a study of blood T cells in healthy people across ages. TCRdb re-called the 5' RACE reads through MiXCR, storing one row per CDR3 protein. This sample has 700,000 to 800,000 distinct CDR3 sequences, with roughly 43% found just once. The specimen sequenced was blood. These receptors were taken from a woman aged 60-75 years in good health. Both conserved end residues are part of each CDR3. A D gene is named only where the DNA matches it firmly. Clone size appears in some rows only: once, few, many, or a class for an expanded clone.

j_call: TRBJ2-7
v_call: TRBV7-2
clone_size: -
d_call: -
cdr3_aa: CASTPGGQPYEQYF
cdr3_nt: TGTGCCAGCACCCCAGGCGGACAGCCCTACGAGCAGTACTTC

j_call: TRBJ2-1
v_call: TRBV5-4
clone_size: -
d_call: -
cdr3_aa: CASSLGFFWGGVDNEQFF
cdr3_nt: TGTGCCAGCAGCTTGGGCTTCTTTTGGGGGGGCGTCGACAATGAGCAGTTCTTC

j_call: TRBJ2-7
v_call: TRBV2
clone_size: -
d_call: -
cdr3_aa: CASSETTSPDEQYF
cdr3_nt: TGTGCCAGCAGTGAGACGACATCCCCCGACGAGCAGTACTTC

j_call: TRBJ1-1
v_call: TRBV3-1
clone_size: once
d_call: -
cdr3_aa: CASSQELRGRRGAEAFF
cdr3_nt: TGTGCCAGCAGCCAAGAATTACGGGGGCGCAGGGGTGCTGAAGCTTTCTTT

j_call: TRBJ2-3
v_call: TRBV6-1
clone_size: once
d_call: TRBD1
cdr3_aa: CASSRTGYRTDTQYF
cdr3_nt: TGTGCCAGCAGCCGGACAGGATACCGCACAGATACGCAGTATTTT

j_call: TRBJ2-5
v_call: TRBV20-1
clone_size: once
d_call: -
cdr3_aa: CSAPKTRTNNGQYF
cdr3_nt: TGCAGTGCACCCAAGACCAGGACGAACAATGGGCAGTACTTC

j_call: TRBJ2-1
v_call: TRBV7-9
clone_size: few
d_call: -
cdr3_aa: CASSLSGVGNNEQFF
cdr3_nt: TGTGCCAGCAGCTTGTCAGGGGTCGGGAACAATGAGCAGTTCTTC

j_call: TRBJ2-1
v_call: TRBV28
clone_size: -
d_call: TRBD1
cdr3_aa: CASSLGGWSDRGSYNEQFF
cdr3_nt: TGTGCCAGCAGTCTAGGAGGTTGGTCGGACAGGGGATCCTACAATGAGCAGTTCTTC

j_call: TRBJ2-7
v_call: TRBV28
clone_size: few
d_call: -
cdr3_aa: CASSLAGGRLGEQYF
cdr3_nt: TGTGCCAGCAGCTTAGCCGGGGGGCGGCTCGGCGAGCAGTACTTC

j_call: TRBJ1-4
v_call: TRBV29-1
clone_size: -
d_call: -
cdr3_aa: CSVKRSSEKLFF
cdr3_nt: TGCAGCGTTAAGCGGTCATCTGAAAAACTGTTTTTT

j_call: TRBJ2-3
v_call: TRBV20-1
clone_size: few
d_call: -
cdr3_aa: CSARDWAGSTDTQYF
cdr3_nt: TGCAGTGCTAGAGATTGGGCGGGGAGCACAGATACGCAGTATTTT

j_call: TRBJ1-5
v_call: TRBV18
clone_size: few
d_call: TRBD1
cdr3_aa: CASSLTPGQGNNQPQHF
cdr3_nt: TGTGCCAGCTCACTGACCCCGGGACAGGGGAACAATCAGCCCCAGCATTTT

j_call: TRBJ2-1
v_call: TRBV12-3/TRBV12-4
clone_size: -
d_call: -
cdr3_aa: CASSFGAREQFF
cdr3_nt: TGTGCCAGCAGTTTTGGAGCACGTGAGCAGTTCTTC

j_call: TRBJ2-7
v_call: TRBV27
clone_size: few
d_call: TRBD1
cdr3_aa: CASSLFGTGVEQYF
cdr3_nt: TGTGCCAGCAGCTTATTTGGGACAGGGGTAGAGCAGTACTTC

j_call: TRBJ1-4
v_call: TRBV4-1
clone_size: -
d_call: -
cdr3_aa: CASSQSVQDIPEKLFF
cdr3_nt: TGCGCCAGCAGCCAAAGTGTTCAGGACATACCTGAAAAACTGTTTTTT

j_call: TRBJ1-2
v_call: TRBV9
clone_size: -
d_call: TRBD1
cdr3_aa: CASSDGTGPGGYTF
cdr3_nt: TGTGCCAGCAGCGACGGGACAGGTCCGGGGGGCTACACCTTC

j_call: TRBJ2-1
v_call: TRBV18
clone_size: few
d_call: -
cdr3_aa: CASSPWAAGEQFF
cdr3_nt: TGTGCCAGCTCACCATGGGCTGCGGGTGAGCAGTTCTTC

j_call: TRBJ2-5
v_call: TRBV10-3
clone_size: -
d_call: -
cdr3_aa: CAVSGSHAETQYF
cdr3_nt: TGTGCCGTCAGTGGTTCTCACGCGGAGACCCAGTACTTC

j_call: TRBJ2-2
v_call: TRBV2
clone_size: -
d_call: -
cdr3_aa: CASKGPNPTAGELFF
cdr3_nt: TGTGCCAGCAAGGGCCCTAATCCCACCGCCGGGGAGCTGTTTTTT

j_call: TRBJ1-6
v_call: TRBV11-2
clone_size: -
d_call: -
cdr3_aa: CASSTGRPWSPLHF
cdr3_nt: TGTGCCAGCAGCACCGGCCGTCCGTGGTCACCCCTCCACTTT

j_call: TRBJ2-1
v_call: TRBV9
clone_size: -
d_call: -
cdr3_aa: CASSARGRNEQFF
cdr3_nt: TGTGCCAGCAGCGCCCGGGGGAGGAATGAGCAGTTCTTC

j_call: TRBJ2-1
v_call: TRBV7-7
clone_size: -
d_call: TRBD1
cdr3_aa: CASSPLRTGAYNEQFF
cdr3_nt: TGTGCCAGCAGCCCCCTGAGGACAGGGGCTTACAATGAGCAGTTCTTC

j_call: TRBJ2-5
v_call: TRBV3-1
clone_size: -
d_call: -
cdr3_aa: CASTGRQETQYF
cdr3_nt: TGTGCCAGCACCGGGCGACAAGAGACCCAGTACTTC

j_call: TRBJ2-7
v_call: TRBV15
clone_size: many
d_call: TRBD1
cdr3_aa: CATSRKRQGAFYEQYF
cdr3_nt: TGTGCCACCAGCAGAAAAAGACAGGGGGCCTTCTACGAGCAGTACTTC

j_call: TRBJ1-2
v_call: TRBV21-1
clone_size: -
d_call: -
cdr3_aa: CASSKSGTGYGYGYTF
cdr3_nt: TGTGCCAGCAGCAAATCCGGGACAGGGTATGGCTATGGCTACACCTTC

j_call: TRBJ2-7
v_call: TRBV28
clone_size: few
d_call: -
cdr3_aa: CASMVGQNSYEQYF
cdr3_nt: TGTGCCAGCATGGTGGGACAAAACTCCTACGAGCAGTACTTC

j_call: TRBJ1-1
v_call: TRBV20-1
clone_size: -
d_call: -
cdr3_aa: CSARSPDGNTEAFF
cdr3_nt: TGCAGTGCTAGATCCCCGGACGGGAACACTGAAGCTTTCTTT

j_call: TRBJ2-7
v_call: TRBV10-3
clone_size: -
d_call: -
cdr3_aa: CASSQGQKDEQYF
cdr3_nt: TGTGCCAGCAGTCAGGGACAAAAAGACGAGCAGTACTTC

j_call: TRBJ2-7
v_call: TRBV20-1
clone_size: -
d_call: TRBD2
cdr3_aa: CSAIAGGTYEQYF
cdr3_nt: TGCAGTGCTATAGCGGGAGGTACCTACGAGCAGTACTTC

j_call: TRBJ1-5
v_call: TRBV29-1
clone_size: many
d_call: -
cdr3_aa: CSVGVSNQPQHF
cdr3_nt: TGCAGCGTCGGGGTTAGCAATCAGCCCCAGCATTTT

j_call: TRBJ1-1
v_call: TRBV7-9
clone_size: few
d_call: TRBD1
cdr3_aa: CASSWSAGTGATEAFF
cdr3_nt: TGTGCCAGCAGCTGGTCGGCCGGGACAGGGGCTACTGAAGCTTTCTTT

j_call: TRBJ1-4
v_call: TRBV5-6
clone_size: -
d_call: TRBD1
cdr3_aa: CASSHTETGNEKLFF
cdr3_nt: TGTGCCAGCAGCCACACCGAGACAGGGAACGAAAAACTGTTTTTT

j_call: TRBJ1-2
v_call: TRBV2
clone_size: -
d_call: -
cdr3_aa: CASSPEMLGGYTF
cdr3_nt: TGTGCCAGCAGTCCTGAGATGTTAGGTGGCTACACCTTC

j_call: TRBJ2-1
v_call: TRBV15
clone_size: -
d_call: -
cdr3_aa: CATSRRWGFTNEQFF
cdr3_nt: TGTGCCACCAGCAGGAGATGGGGTTTTACTAATGAGCAGTTCTTC

j_call: TRBJ2-5
v_call: TRBV6-2/TRBV6-3
clone_size: -
d_call: -
cdr3_aa: CASSYLSSGVRGQETQYF
cdr3_nt: TGTGCCAGCAGTTACCTTAGTTCAGGGGTTAGAGGACAAGAGACCCAGTACTTC

j_call: TRBJ2-3
v_call: TRBV20-1
clone_size: -
d_call: TRBD2
cdr3_aa: CSAEPGTRADTQYF
cdr3_nt: TGCAGTGCTGAACCCGGGACTAGAGCAGATACGCAGTATTTT

j_call: TRBJ2-5
v_call: TRBV20-1
clone_size: -
d_call: -
cdr3_aa: CSAEGHRVAETQYF
cdr3_nt: TGCAGTGCTGAGGGTCACAGGGTTGCGGAGACCCAGTACTTC

j_call: TRBJ2-1
v_call: TRBV20-1
clone_size: -
d_call: TRBD2
cdr3_aa: CSAGGLAGGFEQFF
cdr3_nt: TGCAGTGCTGGAGGACTAGCGGGAGGTTTCGAGCAGTTCTTC

j_call: TRBJ2-7
v_call: TRBV20-1
clone_size: few
d_call: -
cdr3_aa: CSGRSGSSSYEQYF
cdr3_nt: TGCAGTGGCAGAAGCGGGTCGAGCTCCTACGAGCAGTACTTC

j_call: TRBJ2-5
v_call: TRBV20-1
clone_size: few
d_call: TRBD2
cdr3_aa: CSAVPQKISGRETQYF
cdr3_nt: TGCAGTGCGGTCCCCCAAAAGATTAGCGGGAGGGAGACCCAGTACTTC

j_call: TRBJ2-1
v_call: TRBV20-1
clone_size: -
d_call: -
cdr3_aa: CSARVLVDSYNEQFF
cdr3_nt: TGCAGTGCTAGAGTATTGGTAGACTCCTACAATGAGCAGTTCTTC

j_call: TRBJ2-3
v_call: TRBV12-3/TRBV12-4
clone_size: -
d_call: -
cdr3_aa: CASIPKEGGTDTQYF
cdr3_nt: TGTGCCAGCATTCCCAAGGAAGGGGGGACAGATACGCAGTATTTT

j_call: TRBJ2-3
v_call: TRBV6-1
clone_size: -
d_call: -
cdr3_aa: CASERRTDTQYF
cdr3_nt: TGTGCCAGCGAGCGGCGCACAGATACGCAGTATTTT

j_call: TRBJ2-7
v_call: TRBV4-1
clone_size: -
d_call: -
cdr3_aa: CASSQDLSEFREQYF
cdr3_nt: TGCGCCAGCAGCCAAGACCTCAGCGAATTTAGGGAGCAGTACTTC

j_call: TRBJ2-1
v_call: TRBV3-1
clone_size: -
d_call: -
cdr3_aa: CASSQGLSRHNEQFF
cdr3_nt: TGTGCCAGCAGCCAAGGTCTTTCACGGCACAATGAGCAGTTCTTC

j_call: TRBJ2-5
v_call: TRBV7-6
clone_size: few
d_call: -
cdr3_aa: CASSSSDLEGSQYF
cdr3_nt: TGTGCCAGCAGCTCCTCGGACCTCGAGGGTTCCCAGTACTTC

j_call: TRBJ2-3
v_call: TRBV28
clone_size: -
d_call: -
cdr3_aa: CASSLEGPNTDTQYF
cdr3_nt: TGTGCCAGCAGTTTAGAGGGCCCTAACACAGATACGCAGTATTTT

j_call: TRBJ1-5
v_call: TRBV27
clone_size: few
d_call: TRBD1
cdr3_aa: CASRPQGTVNQPQHF
cdr3_nt: TGTGCCAGCAGACCCCAGGGGACAGTAAATCAGCCCCAGCATTTT

j_call: TRBJ2-1
v_call: TRBV20-1
clone_size: few
d_call: TRBD2
cdr3_aa: CSARDRGAAGDWFF
cdr3_nt: TGCAGTGCTAGAGATAGAGGTGCTGCGGGAGACTGGTTCTTC

j_call: TRBJ2-5
v_call: TRBV2
clone_size: few
d_call: TRBD2
cdr3_aa: CASSQTSGGIQETQYF
cdr3_nt: TGTGCCAGCTCTCAGACTAGCGGGGGGATACAAGAGACCCAGTACTTC

j_call: TRBJ1-6
v_call: TRBV20-1
clone_size: -
d_call: TRBD1
cdr3_aa: CSARDPGGNSPLHF
cdr3_nt: TGCAGTGCTAGAGATCCAGGGGGCAATTCACCCCTCCACTTT

j_call: TRBJ2-7
v_call: TRBV4-2
clone_size: -
d_call: TRBD2
cdr3_aa: CASSQEWETSGRSHEQYF
cdr3_nt: TGTGCCAGCAGCCAAGAGTGGGAGACTAGCGGGAGAAGCCACGAGCAGTACTTC

j_call: TRBJ1-2
v_call: TRBV20-1
clone_size: -
d_call: -
cdr3_aa: CSAESGTSDGYTF
cdr3_nt: TGCAGTGCCGAAAGCGGGACTTCCGATGGCTACACCTTC

j_call: TRBJ2-3
v_call: TRBV7-9
clone_size: -
d_call: TRBD2
cdr3_aa: CASSSGLSTDTQYF
cdr3_nt: TGTGCCAGCAGCTCGGGACTATCCACAGATACGCAGTATTTT

j_call: TRBJ1-6
v_call: TRBV10-3
clone_size: -
d_call: TRBD1
cdr3_aa: CASGSGGVRDSPLHF
cdr3_nt: TGTGCCTCCGGTTCAGGGGGCGTGAGAGATTCACCCCTCCACTTT

j_call: TRBJ1-4
v_call: TRBV6-5
clone_size: few
d_call: -
cdr3_aa: CASSSPLEEKLFF
cdr3_nt: TGTGCCAGCAGTTCCCCCCTGGAAGAAAAACTGTTTTTT

j_call: TRBJ1-2
v_call: TRBV7-9
clone_size: few
d_call: -
cdr3_aa: CASSLAEGYTF
cdr3_nt: TGTGCCAGCAGCTTAGCAGAGGGCTACACCTTC

j_call: TRBJ1-5
v_call: TRBV20-1
clone_size: few
d_call: TRBD1
cdr3_aa: CSAGTGGNQPQHF
cdr3_nt: TGCAGTGCCGGGACAGGGGGCAATCAGCCCCAGCATTTT

j_call: TRBJ2-5
v_call: TRBV12-3/TRBV12-4
clone_size: few
d_call: TRBD2
cdr3_aa: CASSPTGTSGGRETQYF
cdr3_nt: TGTGCCAGCAGTCCAACCGGGACTAGCGGGGGGCGGGAGACCCAGTACTTC